One and the same sample provided the 17 T cell receptor beta chains below, sequenced in a study of T cells in women clearing cervical HPV infection. Method: immunoSEQ multiplex PCR; TCRdb's copy keeps in-frame clones and lacks some. The sample has roughly 50,000 clones. The material sequenced was blood buffy coat. These receptors were taken from a woman between 18 and 70 years old with a cervical HPV16 infection that either progressed to CIN3+ or cleared (not recorded which).

About this clone: The read ends 3 residues shy of where the CDR3 ends; the end is completed using the germline J gene. The rearrangement uses TRBV7-6 and TRBJ2-2, with 11 positions matching TRBD2. Germline-derived CDR1 and CDR2 are SGHVS and FNYEAQ. V lost 1 base and J lost 0; bases outside the gene matches: 4. There are 18 residues in the CDR3. The CDR3 bases that were read are TGTGCCAGCAGCTTAGAGGGGGGACTAGCGGCGAACACCGGGGAG. Its protein is CASSLEGGLAANTGE. The CDR3, in full, reads CASSLEGGLAANTGELFF. Full variable domain (rest looked up from reference TRBV7-6 and TRBJ2-2): GAGVSQSPRYKVTKRGQDVALRCDPISGHVSLYWYRQALGQGPEFLTYFNYEAQQDKSGLPNDRFSAERPEGSISTLTIQRTEQRDSAMYRCASSLEGGLAANTGELFFGEGSRLTVL.

Comments on this clone: The read ends 3 residues early relative to the CDR3; the germline J gene fills the gap. The J gene is TRBJ1-4, the V gene TRBV5-6; no definite D call. Germline loops: CDR1 SGHDT, CDR2 YYEEEE. This CDR3 is 12 amino acids long. The CDR3: CASSFSVPPLFF. The sequenced CDR3 bases are TGTGCCAGCAGCTTCAGCGTGCCACCA.

To note about this clone: Coverage ceases 3 residues before the CDR3 finishes, and the germline J gene fills in the end. V and J are TRBV19 and TRBJ2-3, with D possibly matching TRBD2 (6 bases). Trimming stripped 6 bases from V and 8 bases from J, with 21 bases between. This CDR3 contains 15 residues. Germline loops: CDR1 LNHDA, CDR2 SQIVND (reference sequence). The DNA read from the CDR3 is TGTGCCAGTAGCCTCCCGGCTAGCGAAACCGGTACG. This codes for CASSLPASETGT. The entire CDR3 protein reads CASSLPASETGTQYF. Filled out from reference TRBV19 and TRBJ2-3, the complete variable domain reads DGGITQSPKYLFRKEGQNVTLSCEQNLNHDAMYWYRQDPGQGLRLIYYSQIVNDFQKGDIAEGYSVSREKKESFPLTVTSAQKNPTAFYLCASSLPASETGTQYFGPGTRLTVL.

As to this clone: Germline is not matched at one junction end, which may reflect a read error. The read gets to within 3 residues of the CDR3 end, and the germline J gene fills in the rest. The J gene is TRBJ1-1, the V gene TRBV7-9, with D possibly being TRBD1 (5 bases). The germline V gene has CDR1 SEHNR and CDR2 FQNEAQ (reference sequence). There are 15 residues in the CDR3. The part of the CDR3 DNA that was read is TGTGCCAGCAGCTTAGCGGGACTGTCGAACGCTGAA. It codes for CASSLAGLSNAE. The CDR3 in full is CASSLAGLSNAEAFF.

For this clone: With the read ending 3 residues before the CDR3 end, the germline J gene is used to fill in that end. The J gene is TRBJ2-7, the V gene TRBV6-2 or TRBV6-3; D perhaps matches TRBD1 (5 bases). Germline V gives CDR1 MNHEY, CDR2 SVGEGT. This CDR3 is 16 amino acids long. V was shortened by 0 bases and J by 3 bases, with 15 bases between the two germline ends. CDR3 loop: CASSYSRMGPRYEQYF. The covered CDR3 bases are TGTGCCAGCAGTTACTCCCGAATGGGGCCGCGCTACGAG.

Details on this clone: The read ends 3 residues early relative to the CDR3; the germline J gene fills the gap. The chain couples TRBV11-3 to TRBJ2-1, with 8 bases fitting TRBD1. This CDR3 spans 14 amino acids. V lost 10 bases, J lost 5 bases, and 10 bases stayed unmatched. Germline V gene data show CDR1 as SGHNT and CDR2 as YENEEA. The DNA read from the CDR3 is TGTGCCACCTCGCCAGGGGGCGGTCACAATGAG. Amino acid sequence: CATSPGGGHNE. The complete CDR3 sequence is CATSPGGGHNEQFF.

Notes on this clone: Coverage ceases 3 residues before the CDR3 finishes, and the germline J gene fills in the end. Other nucleotide sequences from this sample produce the same CDR3. The chain couples TRBV30 to TRBJ2-7, with D possibly TRBD1 on 5 matching bases. Germline CDR1 and CDR2: GTSNPN and SVGIG (reference sequence). The CDR3 contains 12 residues. The germline V and J ends were trimmed by 0 bases and 5 bases, with 8 bases remaining between them. Here the CDR3 reads CAWSVSGNEQYF. CDR3 DNA (partial): TGTGCCTGGAGTGTATCAGGGAACGAG.

Worth noting for this clone: The CDR3 extends 3 residues past the end of the read, so its final part is completed from the germline J gene. The J gene is TRBJ1-6, the V gene TRBV18, with D uncertain. The CDR3 has 15 amino acids. The V end lost 0 bases, the J end lost 6 bases, and 9 bases lay between the germline ends. The V gene's germline CDR1 is KGHSH and CDR2 LQKENI. CDR3 DNA (partial): TGTGCCAGCTCACCACCGACACTTACTAATTCACCC. It is translated as CASSPPTLTNSP. The entire CDR3 sequence reads CASSPPTLTNSPLHF.

Incomplete CDR3 DNA: TGTGCCAGTAGTAACCGGGGGGCTGCCTACGAG. It yields the protein CASSNRGAAYE. From start to end, the CDR3 is CASSNRGAAYEQYF. The chain combines TRBV19 with TRBJ2-7; TRBD2 is a possible D gene (7 bases). Read sequence stops 3 residues before the CDR3 end, and the germline J gene provides the missing end. Deletions cut 4 bases from V and 2 bases from J, with 12 bases between. The CDR3 length is 14 residues. Per the germline V gene, CDR1 is LNHDA and CDR2 is SQIVND (reference sequence).

Of note for this clone: Read sequence stops 3 residues before the CDR3 end, and the germline J gene provides the missing end. The rearrangement joins TRBV24-1 to TRBJ2-7; TRBD1 agrees at 9 bases. The ends lost 4 bases at V and 5 bases at J; junction bases unmatched: 8. Looked up from germline, CDR1 is KGHDR and CDR2 is SFDVKD. This CDR3 comprises 15 residues. The CDR3 DNA, read in part, is TGTGCCACCAGTGACGCCGGACAGGGGATCCACGAG. Amino acids: CATSDAGQGIHE. The entire CDR3 protein is CATSDAGQGIHEQYF.

About this clone: The read gets to within 3 residues of the CDR3 end, and the germline J gene fills in the rest. The V and J genes are TRBV2 and TRBJ1-4, with 7 bases that match TRBD1. This CDR3 is 15 amino acids long. Trimming cost V 5 bases and J 2 bases; bases outside gene matches: 5. Germline V lookup: CDR1 SNHLY, CDR2 FYNNEI. CDR3 DNA (partial): TGTGCCAGCAGTCGCACAGGGGCTACTAATGAAAAA. Protein product: CASSRTGATNEK. The entire CDR3 protein reads CASSRTGATNEKLFF.

Points on this clone: The read ends 3 residues shy of where the CDR3 ends; the end is completed using the germline J gene. This chain connects TRBV20-1 to TRBJ2-1; D is possibly TRBD2 (7 bases). The CDR3 has 13 residues. Germline lookup yields CDR1 DFQATT and CDR2 SNEGSKA (reference sequence). The ends were cut back, 5 bases at V and 4 bases at J, with 12 bases in the middle. Incomplete CDR3 DNA: TGCAGTGCTGGGGGGGGGCTGTACAATGAG. Its translation: CSAGGGLYNE. The full CDR3 reads CSAGGGLYNEQFF.

Remarks on this clone: The DNA ends 3 residues before the CDR3 does, and the rest of the CDR3 is filled in from the germline J gene. The chain is built from TRBV20-1 and TRBJ2-5; no clear D gene. This CDR3 spans 15 amino acids. Germline loops: CDR1 DFQATT, CDR2 SNEGSKA (reference sequence). Trimming removed 3 bases at V and 3 bases at J, with 17 bases between. The CDR3: CSARRFGNREETQYF. The CDR3 bases that were read are TGCAGTGCTAGGAGGTTCGGAAACAGAGAAGAGACC.

With regard to this clone: The read terminates 3 residues ahead of where the CDR3 ends, so the germline J gene completes it. The gene calls are TRBV30 and TRBJ2-3; D possibly corresponds to TRBD1 (6 bases). CDR1 and CDR2 (germline): GTSNPN, SVGIG (reference sequence). This CDR3 is built from 12 residues. The CDR3 loop reads CAWQGPQETQYF. The part of the CDR3 DNA that was read is TGTGCCTGGCAGGGGCCCCAAGAGACG.

In the case of this clone: The read terminates 3 residues ahead of where the CDR3 ends, so the germline J gene completes it. The V call is TRBV11-1, the J call TRBJ2-2; 8 bases are a match to TRBD1. Losses at the gene ends were 5 bases for V and 4 bases for J; bases not matched to a gene: 6. The CDR3 has 15 residues. CDR1 is SGHAT, CDR2 FQDESV, per germline (reference sequence). The sequenced part of the CDR3 DNA is TGTGCCAGCAGCGGCCTGGGACAGGCCACCGGGGAG. Amino acids: CASSGLGQATGE. The whole CDR3 protein is CASSGLGQATGELFF.

In regard to this clone: Sequencing ends 3 residues short of the CDR3 end; the germline J gene provides the rest. The rearrangement uses TRBV7-9 and TRBJ2-1; D may be TRBD1 (6 bases). With 5 bases removed from V and 9 bases from J, the gap between germline ends came to 17 bases. The germline V gene has CDR1 SEHNR and CDR2 FQNEAQ (reference sequence). This CDR3 region has 14 residues. The CDR3 protein is CASSLVLEGGEQFF. CDR3 DNA (partial): TGTGCCAGCAGCCTGGTGCTCGAAGGGGGTGAG.

As concerns this clone: The observed sequence ends 3 residues before the CDR3 terminus, with the missing tail filled in from the germline J gene. The gene calls are TRBV7-2 and TRBJ2-7; 7 nucleotides agree with TRBD2. The CDR3 is made up of 14 amino acids. With 3 bases clipped from V and 3 bases from J, the junction kept 5 bases outside the gene matches. The germline V gene encodes CDR1 SGHTA and CDR2 FQGNSA. CDR3 bases read: TGTGCCAGCAGCTTCGCCCCGGGGGGCTACGAG. The encoded protein is CASSFAPGGYE. The entire CDR3 protein is CASSFAPGGYEQYF.